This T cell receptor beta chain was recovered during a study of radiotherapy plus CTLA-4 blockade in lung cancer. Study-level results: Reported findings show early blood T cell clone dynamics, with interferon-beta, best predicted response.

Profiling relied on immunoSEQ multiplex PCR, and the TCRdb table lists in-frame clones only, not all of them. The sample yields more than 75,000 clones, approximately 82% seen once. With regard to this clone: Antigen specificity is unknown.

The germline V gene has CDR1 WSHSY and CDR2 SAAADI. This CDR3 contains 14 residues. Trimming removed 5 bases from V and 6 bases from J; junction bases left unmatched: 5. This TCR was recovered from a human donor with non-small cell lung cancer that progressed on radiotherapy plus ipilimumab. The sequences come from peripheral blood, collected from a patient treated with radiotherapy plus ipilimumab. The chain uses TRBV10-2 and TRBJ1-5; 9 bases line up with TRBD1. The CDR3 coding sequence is TGCGCCAGCAGTCAAGACAGGGGGATTCAGCCCCAGCATTTT. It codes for CASSQDRGIQPQHF.